The 23 T cell receptor beta chains in this list originate from one sample, sequenced in a study. Data came from immunoSEQ multiplex PCR; TCRdb stores just in-frame clones and leaves some out. Of approximately 53,000 clones in the sample, approximately 95% were seen once. Sequencing input: PBMCs. These receptors were collected from a man in his forties or fifties with rheumatoid arthritis.

This clone appeared a single time. The chain couples TRBV27 to TRBJ2-1, with D unclear. Germline V lookup: CDR1 MNHEY, CDR2 SMNVEV (reference sequence). Trimming left V 1 base short and J 7 bases short, with 2 bases between. CDR3 length equals 11 residues. The CDR3 is CASSLLNEQFF. CDR3 in DNA: TGTGCCAGCAGTTTATTGAATGAGCAGTTCTTC.

This chain links TRBV7-2 with TRBJ1-6; tentative D call: TRBD1 (5 bases). From germline, CDR1 is SGHTA and CDR2 FQGNSA. The ends were cut back, 2 bases at V and 7 bases at J, with 12 bases in the middle. The CDR3 contains 15 residues. The CDR3 region has the DNA TGTGCCAGCAGCTTACGGGACGGGGAAAATTCACCCCTCCACTTT. The encoded protein is CASSLRDGENSPLHF.

The V and J genes are TRBV7-3 and TRBJ1-2; D uncertain. The CDR3 has 13 amino acids. In germline, CDR1 is SGHTA, CDR2 FQGTGA. Trimming shortened V by 2 bases and J by 6 bases, and 10 bases separated the two germline ends. The CDR3 sequence: CASSLGARDGYTF. The CDR3 coding sequence is TGTGCCAGCAGCTTAGGCGCAAGGGATGGCTACACCTTC.

This clone has a single count. V is TRBV6-5 and J is TRBJ1-6; 9 nucleotides line up with TRBD1. Germline V gene lookup returns CDR1 MNHEY and CDR2 SVGAGI. The CDR3 has 14 amino acids. The trim removed 4 bases at V and 8 bases at J, leaving 3 bases unmatched. DNA of the CDR3: TGTGCCAGCAGTTCGGACAGGGGTTATTCACCCCTCCACTTT. Translated, it gives CASSSDRGYSPLHF.

J is TRBJ2-1 and V is TRBV28, with 12 bases fitting TRBD2. V lost 0 bases and J lost 10; bases outside the gene matches: 4. The CDR3 length is 15 residues. Per the germline V gene, CDR1 is MDHEN and CDR2 is SYDVKM. CDR3 sequence: CASSLWGLAGGEQFF. CDR3 nucleotides: TGTGCCAGCAGTTTATGGGGTCTAGCGGGAGGGGAGCAGTTCTTC.

This chain links TRBV7-9 with TRBJ2-5; TRBD2 aligns across 7 bases. Trimming took 5 bases from V and 2 from J; bases not matched to a gene: 14. Germline loops: CDR1 SEHNR, CDR2 FQNEAQ (reference sequence). CDR3 length: 17 residues. The CDR3 sequence is CASSPPRGLAEQETQYF. The CDR3, as DNA: TGTGCCAGCAGCCCGCCCCGAGGGCTAGCGGAACAAGAGACCCAGTACTTC.

The chain links TRBV19 to TRBJ2-2; D is uncertain. CDR3 size: 11 residues. From germline, CDR1 is LNHDA and CDR2 SQIVND (reference sequence). V was pared by 7 bases and J by 4 bases, with 4 bases between. DNA of the CDR3: TGTGCCAGTAAATTCACCGGGGAGCTGTTTTTT. Encoded protein: CASKFTGELFF.

The gene calls are TRBV5-6 and TRBJ1-1, with D possibly TRBD1 on 5 matching bases. There are 16 residues in the CDR3. V was clipped by 1 base and J by 0 bases, with 13 bases between them. Germline CDR1 SGHDT, CDR2 YYEEEE. The CDR3 nucleotides read TGTGCCAGCAGCTTGATGGGGCAGACCTTGAACACTGAAGCTTTCTTT. Translation: CASSLMGQTLNTEAFF.

The chain carries TRBV12-3 or TRBV12-4 and TRBJ1-1, with D perhaps TRBD1 (5 bases). Trimming stripped 6 bases from V and 1 base from J, with 9 bases between. The CDR3 has 13 amino acids. The chain's CDR3 is CASRPDRNTEAFF. In nucleotides, the CDR3 is TGTGCCAGCAGACCCGACAGGAACACTGAAGCTTTCTTT.

The chain is built from TRBV20-1 and TRBJ1-4; 7 bases line up with TRBD1. Germline V gives CDR1 DFQATT, CDR2 SNEGSKA (reference sequence). This CDR3 comprises 15 residues. J was trimmed by 2 bases and V by 3 bases; bases with no gene match: 6. In DNA, the CDR3 is TGCAGTGCTAGTCAGGGGGGCGGGACTAATGAAAAACTGTTTTTT. Residues: CSASQGGGTNEKLFF.

V is TRBV2 and J is TRBJ2-7; D assignment may be TRBD1 or TRBD2 (5 bases each). The CDR3 is made up of 12 amino acids. Trimming left V 11 bases short and J 4 bases short, with 15 bases between. CDR1 is SNHLY and CDR2 is FYNNEI in the germline V gene. CDR3 sequence (DNA): TGTGCCGCGGCGGGCAGGGTATACGAGCAGTACTTC. This sequence encodes CAAAGRVYEQYF.

The chain recombines TRBV7-2 with TRBJ1-4; 8 positions agree with TRBD1. Germline V CDR1 and CDR2: SGHTA, FQGNSA. The CDR3 is 14 residues long. The V gene end was trimmed by 4 bases and the J gene end by 4 bases; junction bases not matched to a gene: 2. The CDR3 spells CASSSDRDNEKLFF. CDR3 DNA sequence: TGTGCCAGCAGCTCGGACAGGGATAATGAAAAACTGTTTTTT.

This clone has more than one count but fewer than ten. V usage is TRBV24-1 and J usage is TRBJ1-1; TRBD1 aligns across 10 bases. V gave up 10 bases and J gave up 5 bases; unmatched junction bases: 6. The CDR3 runs 13 residues. Germline assignment: CDR1 KGHDR and CDR2 SFDVKD. The CDR3: CATQRQGATEAFF. Written as DNA, the CDR3 is TGTGCCACTCAACGACAGGGGGCAACTGAAGCTTTCTTT.

The chain employs TRBV27 and TRBJ2-2; TRBD2 might be the D (6 bases). The germline gives CDR1 MNHEY, CDR2 SMNVEV (reference sequence). V was shortened by 1 base and J by 1 base, with 10 bases between the two germline ends. The CDR3 consists of 16 residues. CDR3 sequence: CASSLFGGLNTGELFF. The CDR3 nucleotides read TGTGCCAGCAGTTTATTTGGAGGGCTGAACACCGGGGAGCTGTTTTTT.

The gene calls are TRBV3-1 (or the pseudogene TRBV3-2) and TRBJ2-2; D not certain. This CDR3 has 14 residues. Trimming shortened V by 4 bases and J by 1 base, and 7 bases separated the two germline ends. Germline CDR1 and CDR2: LGHDT and YNNKEL (reference sequence). The CDR3 region has the DNA TGTGCCAGCAGCCGGGCAGGGAACACCGGGGAGCTGTTTTTT. Its translation is CASSRAGNTGELFF.

This clone appeared once. V gene TRBV11-2 combines with J gene TRBJ1-2; D gene ambiguous. Trimming took 3 bases from V and 1 from J, leaving 6 bases between them. Germline loops: CDR1 SGHAT, CDR2 FQNNGV. The CDR3 has 13 residues. DNA of the CDR3: TGTGCCAGCAGCTTCACAGTTAACTATGGCTACACCTTC. It encodes CASSFTVNYGYTF.

This sequence joins TRBV29-1 and TRBJ1-1, with D uncertain. The CDR3 spans 12 residues. CDR1 and CDR2 (germline): SQVTM, ANQGSEA. Trimming shortened V by 3 bases and J by 0 bases, and 5 bases separated the two germline ends. The CDR3 reads CSVDSLNTEAFF. The CDR3 coding sequence is TGCAGCGTTGATTCTCTGAACACTGAAGCTTTCTTT.

V gene TRBV5-1 combines with J gene TRBJ2-7; a weak D match, TRBD2 (5 bases). Deletions cut 1 base from V and 3 bases from J, with 14 bases between. Germline values: CDR1 SGHRS, CDR2 YFSETQ. The CDR3 consists of 15 residues. The CDR3 is CASSLTRGLNYEQYF. CDR3 bases: TGCGCCAGCAGCTTGACACGCGGGTTGAACTACGAGCAGTACTTC. The whole variable domain, filled in from reference TRBV5-1 and TRBJ2-7, reads KAGVTQTPRYLIKTRGQQVTLSCSPISGHRSVSWYQQTPGQGLQFLFEYFSETQRNKGNFPGRFSGRQFSNSRSEMNVSTLELGDSALYLCASSLTRGLNYEQYFGPGTRLTVT.

This clone was counted a single time. The V call is TRBV7-9, the J call TRBJ2-3; D remains unclear. The CDR3 has 12 amino acids. Germline V lookup: CDR1 SEHNR, CDR2 FQNEAQ (reference sequence). Trimming took 3 bases from V and 1 from J, leaving 2 bases between them. DNA for the CDR3: TGTGCCAGCAGCTTCGGCACAGATACGCAGTATTTT. Translated, it gives CASSFGTDTQYF.

The genes are TRBV19 and TRBJ1-3; D remains ambiguous. The CDR3 is 15 amino acids. Looked up from germline, CDR1 is LNHDA and CDR2 is SQIVND (reference sequence). Trimming left V 6 bases short and J 4 bases short, with 16 bases between. CDR3 residues: CASSQTGLGGNTIYF. CDR3 DNA sequence: TGTGCCAGTAGCCAGACCGGGCTAGGGGGAAACACCATATATTTT.

The CDR3 loop is CASSYGTEYSNQPQHF. The DNA for the CDR3 is TGTGCCAGCAGTTACGGTACGGAATATAGCAATCAGCCCCAGCATTTT. The chain joins TRBV6-2 or TRBV6-3 to TRBJ1-5, with D uncertain. V lost 2 bases and J lost 0, with 11 bases in between. Germline values: CDR1 MNHEY, CDR2 SVGEGT. This CDR3 is 16 amino acids long.

The chain couples TRBV5-1 to TRBJ2-2; no reliable D call. Germline CDR1 SGHRS, CDR2 YFSETQ. V dropped 4 bases and J dropped 4 bases, with 17 bases sitting between them. CDR3 size: 16 residues. For the CDR3, the DNA is TGCGCCAGCAGCAACCCGACTTATACGGCCACCGGGGAGCTGTTTTTT. Amino acids: CASSNPTYTATGELFF.

The count of this clone is one. The rearrangement joins TRBV6-6 to TRBJ2-5; 9 nucleotides match TRBD1. Unmatched junction bases numbered 28, after V lost 5 bases and J lost 9 bases. Germline V gives CDR1 MNHNY, CDR2 SVGAGI (reference sequence). The CDR3 length is 20 residues. CDR3 DNA: TGTGCCAGCAGTCTACCCTTGGGGGACAGGGAGGGCTCACCCAAGAAATCCCAGTACTTC. Encoded protein: CASSLPLGDREGSPKKSQYF.